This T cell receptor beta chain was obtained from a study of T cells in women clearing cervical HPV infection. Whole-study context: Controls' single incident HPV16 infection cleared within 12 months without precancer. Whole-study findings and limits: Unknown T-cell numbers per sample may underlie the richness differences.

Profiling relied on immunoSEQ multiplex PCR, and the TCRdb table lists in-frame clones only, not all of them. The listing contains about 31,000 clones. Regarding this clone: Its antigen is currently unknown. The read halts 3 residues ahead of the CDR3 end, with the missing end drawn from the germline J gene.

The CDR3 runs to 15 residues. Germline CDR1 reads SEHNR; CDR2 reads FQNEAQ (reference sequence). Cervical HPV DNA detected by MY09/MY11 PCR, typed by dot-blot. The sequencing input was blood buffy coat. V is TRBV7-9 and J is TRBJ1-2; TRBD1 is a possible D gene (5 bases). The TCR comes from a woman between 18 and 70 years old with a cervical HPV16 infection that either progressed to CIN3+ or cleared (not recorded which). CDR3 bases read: TGTGCCAGCAGCGCAACCGACTCAGGGTTTTACGAC. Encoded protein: CASSATDSGFYD. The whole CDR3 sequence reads CASSATDSGFYDYTF.